These T cell receptor beta chains were read from a single sample in a study of blood T cell repertoires in COVID-19. Sequencing used immunoSEQ multiplex PCR; TCRdb keeps in-frame clones, though not all of them. Among over 150,000 clones listed, about 87% were seen once. The sequenced sample consisted of peripheral blood. The receptor source for this set is a woman in her late teens or twenties who had recovered from COVID-19. CDR3s include the opening cysteine and the closing phenylalanine or tryptophan. Each record gives: V gene, clone size, J gene, CDR3 protein. Rows give clone size only sometimes, using once, few, many, or a class for an expanded clone.

V: TRBV6-5; size: -; J: TRBJ2-7; CDR3: CASGGQGGVYEQYF
V: TRBV15; size: -; J: TRBJ1-1; CDR3: CATSNLVNTEAFF
V: TRBV5-6; size: -; J: TRBJ1-1; CDR3: CASSRRQGGNTEAFF
V: TRBV5-1; size: -; J: TRBJ2-1; CDR3: CASSMGQAIYNEQFF
V: TRBV5-4; size: -; J: TRBJ1-3; CDR3: CASGYRTGTGNTIYF
V: TRBV7-8; size: -; J: TRBJ2-7; CDR3: CASSRGGLLSSYEQYF
V: TRBV10-3; size: -; J: TRBJ1-5; CDR3: CAISESRGGSSNQPQHF
V: TRBV9; size: -; J: TRBJ2-1; CDR3: CASSPSGVEGNEQFF
V: TRBV5-1; size: -; J: TRBJ1-2; CDR3: CASSLTGAQGGYTF
V: TRBV6-6; size: few; J: TRBJ1-1; CDR3: CASLDRFGEAFF
V: TRBV9; size: -; J: TRBJ2-1; CDR3: CASSVGGEQFF
V: TRBV5-1; size: -; J: TRBJ1-2; CDR3: CASSLASAGLGGYTF
V: TRBV18; size: -; J: TRBJ2-2; CDR3: CASSPPGTGAGELFF
V: TRBV13; size: -; J: TRBJ2-5; CDR3: CASSLASTEETQYF
V: TRBV7-6; size: -; J: TRBJ2-3; CDR3: CASSLGGFLSATDTQYF
V: TRBV11-2; size: -; J: TRBJ2-5; CDR3: CASSWGSGLETQYF
V: TRBV5-1; size: many; J: TRBJ1-5; CDR3: CASSTGTGDLSNQPQHF
V: TRBV6-4; size: -; J: TRBJ2-1; CDR3: CASSGLAGNNEQFF
V: TRBV4-2; size: once; J: TRBJ1-1; CDR3: CASSQDLGTGAAEAFF
V: TRBV19; size: -; J: TRBJ2-1; CDR3: CASSTYRDSYNEQFF
V: TRBV2; size: -; J: TRBJ1-4; CDR3: CASSDPGDSANEKLFF
V: TRBV19; size: -; J: TRBJ2-1; CDR3: CASSIRRRGEQFF
V: TRBV5-1; size: -; J: TRBJ2-1; CDR3: CASSPGLAGGQYNEQFF
V: TRBV5-5; size: -; J: TRBJ1-1; CDR3: CASSWGTGGEAFF
V: TRBV7-8; size: -; J: TRBJ2-1; CDR3: CASSLAVAVLDYNEQFF
V: TRBV5-6; size: -; J: TRBJ2-2; CDR3: CASSRGGANTGELFF
V: TRBV2; size: once; J: TRBJ1-2; CDR3: CASSEAQSYGYTF